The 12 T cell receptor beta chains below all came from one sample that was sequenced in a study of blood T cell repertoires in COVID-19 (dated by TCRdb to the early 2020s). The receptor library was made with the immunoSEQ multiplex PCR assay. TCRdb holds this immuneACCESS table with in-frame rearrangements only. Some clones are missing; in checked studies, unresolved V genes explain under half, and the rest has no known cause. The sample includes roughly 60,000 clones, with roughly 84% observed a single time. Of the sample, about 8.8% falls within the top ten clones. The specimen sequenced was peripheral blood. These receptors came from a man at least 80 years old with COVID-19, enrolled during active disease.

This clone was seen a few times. CDR3 nucleotides: TGTGCCAGCAGCTTCGACGGGGTAGGTTCTGGAAACACCATATATTTT. It translates to CASSFDGVGSGNTIYF. The chain employs TRBV7-9 and TRBJ1-3; D gene unclear. This CDR3 region has 16 residues. Trimming left V 3 bases short and J 1 base short, with 13 bases between. CDR1 SEHNR and CDR2 FQNEAQ come from the germline V gene (reference sequence).

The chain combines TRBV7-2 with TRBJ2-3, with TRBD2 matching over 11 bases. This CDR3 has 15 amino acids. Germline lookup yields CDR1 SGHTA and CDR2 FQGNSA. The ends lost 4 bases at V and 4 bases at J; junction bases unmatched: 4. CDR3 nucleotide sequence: TGTGCCAGCAGCTGGCGTAGCGGGGGGGCAGATACGCAGTATTTT. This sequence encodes CASSWRSGGADTQYF. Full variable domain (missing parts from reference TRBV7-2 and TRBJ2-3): GAGVSQSPSNKVTEKGKDVELRCDPISGHTALYWYRQSLGQGLEFLIYFQGNSAPDKSGLPSDRFSAERTGGSVSTLTIQRTQQEDSAVYLCASSWRSGGADTQYFGPGTRLTVL.

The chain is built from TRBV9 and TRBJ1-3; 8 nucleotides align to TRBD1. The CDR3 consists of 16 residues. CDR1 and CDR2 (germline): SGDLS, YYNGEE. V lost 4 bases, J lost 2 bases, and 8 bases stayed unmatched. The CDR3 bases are TGTGCCAGCAGCTCCCGGGACAGGAGGGCTGGAAACACCATATATTTT. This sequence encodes CASSSRDRRAGNTIYF. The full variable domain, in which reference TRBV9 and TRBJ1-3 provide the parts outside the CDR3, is DSGVTQTPKHLITATGQRVTLRCSPRSGDLSVYWYQQSLDQGLQFLIQYYNGEERAKGNILERFSAQQFPDLHSELNLSSLELGDSALYFCASSSRDRRAGNTIYFGEGSWLTVV.

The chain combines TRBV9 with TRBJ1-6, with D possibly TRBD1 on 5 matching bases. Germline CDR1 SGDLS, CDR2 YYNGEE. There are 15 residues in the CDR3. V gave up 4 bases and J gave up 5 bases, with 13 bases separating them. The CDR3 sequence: CASSTQGGHNSPLHF. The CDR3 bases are TGTGCCAGCAGCACGCAGGGTGGCCATAATTCACCCCTCCACTTT. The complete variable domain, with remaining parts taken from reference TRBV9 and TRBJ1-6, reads DSGVTQTPKHLITATGQRVTLRCSPRSGDLSVYWYQQSLDQGLQFLIQYYNGEERAKGNILERFSAQQFPDLHSELNLSSLELGDSALYFCASSTQGGHNSPLHFGNGTRLTVT.

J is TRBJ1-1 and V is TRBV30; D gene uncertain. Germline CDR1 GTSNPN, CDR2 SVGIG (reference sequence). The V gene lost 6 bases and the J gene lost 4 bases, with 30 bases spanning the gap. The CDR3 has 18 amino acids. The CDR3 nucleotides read TGTGCCTGCCACCTGGGAGTCCTCGGGAGAAGGGATCCCACTGAAGCTTTCTTT. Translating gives CACHLGVLGRRDPTEAFF.

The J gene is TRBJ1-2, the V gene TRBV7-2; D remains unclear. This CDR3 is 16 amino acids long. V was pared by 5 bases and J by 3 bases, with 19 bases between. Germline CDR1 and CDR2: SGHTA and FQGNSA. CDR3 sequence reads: CASSPRGGPRDYGYTF. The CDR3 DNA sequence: TGTGCCAGCAGCCCCCGGGGTGGTCCCCGGGACTATGGCTACACCTTC.

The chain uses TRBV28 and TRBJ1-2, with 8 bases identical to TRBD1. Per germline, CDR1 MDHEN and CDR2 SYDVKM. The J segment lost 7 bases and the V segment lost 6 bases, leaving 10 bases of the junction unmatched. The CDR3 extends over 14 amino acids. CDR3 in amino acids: CASRSGQGTGGYTF. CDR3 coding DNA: TGTGCCAGCAGATCCGGACAGGGAACGGGTGGCTACACCTTC.

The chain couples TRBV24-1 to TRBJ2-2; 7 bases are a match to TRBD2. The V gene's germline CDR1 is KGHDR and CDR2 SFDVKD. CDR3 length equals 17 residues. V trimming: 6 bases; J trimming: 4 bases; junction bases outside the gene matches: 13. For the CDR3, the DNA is TGTGCCACCAGTTCTGGGAGGGACTCGGAACTCACCGGGGAGCTGTTTTTT. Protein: CATSSGRDSELTGELFF.

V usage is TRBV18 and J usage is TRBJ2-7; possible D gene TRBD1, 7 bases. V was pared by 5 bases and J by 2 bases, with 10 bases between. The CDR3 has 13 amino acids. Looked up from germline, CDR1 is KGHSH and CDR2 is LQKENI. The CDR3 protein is CASSAGQTYEQYV. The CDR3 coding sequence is TGTGCCAGCTCAGCGGGACAGACCTACGAGCAGTACGTC.

The CDR3 DNA reads TGCAGTGCTAGTGGTCTAGATAACTCCTACGAGCAGTACGTC. It codes for CSASGLDNSYEQYV. The rearrangement uses TRBV20-1 and TRBJ2-7; D gene ambiguous. CDR3 length equals 14 residues. Germline assignment: CDR1 DFQATT and CDR2 SNEGSKA (reference sequence). Trimming left V 3 bases short and J 0 bases short, with 12 bases between.

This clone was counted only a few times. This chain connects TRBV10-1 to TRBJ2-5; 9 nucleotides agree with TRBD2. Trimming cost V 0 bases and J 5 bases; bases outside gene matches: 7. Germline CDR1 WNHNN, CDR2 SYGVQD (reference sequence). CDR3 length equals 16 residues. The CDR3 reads CASSESGLAGEETQYF. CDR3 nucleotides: TGCGCCAGCAGTGAGTCGGGGTTAGCGGGAGAGGAGACCCAGTACTTC.

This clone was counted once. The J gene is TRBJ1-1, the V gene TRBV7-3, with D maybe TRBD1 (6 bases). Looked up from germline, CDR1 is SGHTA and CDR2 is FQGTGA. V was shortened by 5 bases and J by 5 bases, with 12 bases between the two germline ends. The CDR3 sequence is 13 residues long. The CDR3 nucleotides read TGTGCCAGCAGCCCGGGGGGGGCAACTGAAGCTTTCTTT. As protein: CASSPGGATEAFF. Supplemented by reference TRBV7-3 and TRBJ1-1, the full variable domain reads GAGVSQTPSNKVTEKGKYVELRCDPISGHTALYWYRQSLGQGPEFLIYFQGTGAADDSGLPNDRFFAVRPEGSVSTLKIQRTERGDSAVYLCASSPGGATEAFFGQGTRLTVV.